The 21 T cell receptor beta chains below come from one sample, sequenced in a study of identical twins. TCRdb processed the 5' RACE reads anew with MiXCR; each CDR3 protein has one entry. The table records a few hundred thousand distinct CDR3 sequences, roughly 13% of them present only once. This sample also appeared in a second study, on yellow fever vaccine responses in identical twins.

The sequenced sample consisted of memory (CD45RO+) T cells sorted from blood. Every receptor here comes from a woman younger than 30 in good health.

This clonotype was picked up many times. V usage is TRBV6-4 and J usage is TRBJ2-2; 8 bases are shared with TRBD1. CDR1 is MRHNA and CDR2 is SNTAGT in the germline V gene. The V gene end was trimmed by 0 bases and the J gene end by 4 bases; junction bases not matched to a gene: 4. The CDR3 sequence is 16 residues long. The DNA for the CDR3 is TGTGCCAGCAGTGACTCAGTGGACAGGGTCACCGGGGAGCTGTTTTTT. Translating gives CASSDSVDRVTGELFF.

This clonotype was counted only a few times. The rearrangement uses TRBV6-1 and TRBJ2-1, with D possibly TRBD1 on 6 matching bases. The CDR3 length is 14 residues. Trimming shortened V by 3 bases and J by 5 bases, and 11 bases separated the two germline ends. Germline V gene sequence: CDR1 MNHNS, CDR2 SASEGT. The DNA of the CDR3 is TGTGCCAGCAGTGACAGGGGCGCACACAATGAGCAGTTCTTC. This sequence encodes CASSDRGAHNEQFF.

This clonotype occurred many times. The DNA for the CDR3 is TGTGCCACCAGTGACCCGCTCTTTGAGCGTCATACGCAGTATTTT. Amino acids: CATSDPLFERHTQYF. The chain has TRBV24-1 and TRBJ2-3; D gene ambiguous. Germline V gives CDR1 KGHDR, CDR2 SFDVKD. Deletions cut 4 bases from V and 7 bases from J, with 17 bases between. The CDR3 covers 15 residues.

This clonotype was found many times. CDR3 sequence: CSVSTSYEQYF. DNA of the CDR3: TGCAGCGTTTCTACTAGTTACGAGCAGTACTTC. This chain joins TRBV29-1 and TRBJ2-7; weak D call: TRBD2 (5 bases). Germline values: CDR1 SQVTM, CDR2 ANQGSEA. V shed 5 bases and J shed 4 bases, with 9 bases lying between them. The CDR3 has 11 amino acids.

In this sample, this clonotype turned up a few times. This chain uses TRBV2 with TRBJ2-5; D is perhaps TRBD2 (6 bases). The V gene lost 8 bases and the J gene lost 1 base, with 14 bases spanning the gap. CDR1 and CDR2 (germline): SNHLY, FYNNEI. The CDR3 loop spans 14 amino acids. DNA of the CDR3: TGTGCCAGCCTGGCTAGCGAGGGCCAAGAGACCCAGTACTTC. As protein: CASLASEGQETQYF.

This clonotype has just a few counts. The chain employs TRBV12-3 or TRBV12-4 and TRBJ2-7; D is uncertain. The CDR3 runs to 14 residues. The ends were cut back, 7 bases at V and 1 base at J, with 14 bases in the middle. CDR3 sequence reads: CASTTTAQSYEQYF. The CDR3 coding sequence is TGTGCCAGCACCACCACAGCGCAGTCCTACGAGCAGTACTTC.

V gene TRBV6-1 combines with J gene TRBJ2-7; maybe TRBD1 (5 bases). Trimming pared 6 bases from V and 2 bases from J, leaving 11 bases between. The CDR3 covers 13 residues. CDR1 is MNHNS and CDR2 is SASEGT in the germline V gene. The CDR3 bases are TGTGCCAGCAGAGCGACAGAGACCTACGAGCAGTACTTC. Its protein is CASRATETYEQYF.

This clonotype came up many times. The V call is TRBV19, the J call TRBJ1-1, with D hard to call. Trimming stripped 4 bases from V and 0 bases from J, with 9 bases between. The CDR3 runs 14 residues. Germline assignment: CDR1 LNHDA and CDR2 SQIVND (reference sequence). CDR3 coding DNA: TGTGCCAGTAGTAGATCCCAGATGAACACTGAAGCTTTCTTT. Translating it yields CASSRSQMNTEAFF.

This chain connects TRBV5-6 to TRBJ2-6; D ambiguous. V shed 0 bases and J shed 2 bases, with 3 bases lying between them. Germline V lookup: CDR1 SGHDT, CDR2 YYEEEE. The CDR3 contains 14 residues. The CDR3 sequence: CASSLGTGANVLTF. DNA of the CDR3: TGTGCCAGCAGCTTGGGTACTGGGGCCAACGTCCTGACTTTC.

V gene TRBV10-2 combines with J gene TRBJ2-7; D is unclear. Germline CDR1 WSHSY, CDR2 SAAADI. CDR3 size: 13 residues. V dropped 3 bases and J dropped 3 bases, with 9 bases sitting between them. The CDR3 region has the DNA TGCGCCAGCAGTGATGGCGGAAACTACGAGCAGTACTTC. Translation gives CASSDGGNYEQYF.

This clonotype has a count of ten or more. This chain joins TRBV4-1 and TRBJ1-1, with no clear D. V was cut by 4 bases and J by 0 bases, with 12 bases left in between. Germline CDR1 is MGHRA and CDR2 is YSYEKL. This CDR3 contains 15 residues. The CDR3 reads CASSRGSGVNTEAFF. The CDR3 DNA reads TGCGCCAGCAGCCGCGGGAGCGGGGTGAACACTGAAGCTTTCTTT.

The CDR3 DNA sequence: TGTGCCAGCAGCTTACGTGCAGGGGGCATCGAGCAGTACTTC. Translating gives CASSLRAGGIEQYF. V is TRBV7-8 and J is TRBJ2-7, with 8 bases lining up with TRBD1. Germline V lookup: CDR1 SGHVS, CDR2 FQNEAQ. The length of the CDR3 is 14 residues. Losses at the gene ends were 2 bases for V and 6 bases for J; bases not matched to a gene: 6.

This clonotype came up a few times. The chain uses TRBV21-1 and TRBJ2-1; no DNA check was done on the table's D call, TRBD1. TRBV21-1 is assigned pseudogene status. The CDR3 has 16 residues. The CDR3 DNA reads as TGTGCCAGCAGCAAAGTCGCCAGGGGGCCGGGCAATGAGCAGTTCTTC. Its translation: CASSKVARGPGNEQFF.

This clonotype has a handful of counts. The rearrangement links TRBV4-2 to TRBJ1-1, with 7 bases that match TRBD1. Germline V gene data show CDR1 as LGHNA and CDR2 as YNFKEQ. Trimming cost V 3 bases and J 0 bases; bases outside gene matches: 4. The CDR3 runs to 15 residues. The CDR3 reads CASSHLDRVNTEAFF. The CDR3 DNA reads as TGTGCCAGCAGCCACCTAGACAGGGTGAACACTGAAGCTTTCTTT.

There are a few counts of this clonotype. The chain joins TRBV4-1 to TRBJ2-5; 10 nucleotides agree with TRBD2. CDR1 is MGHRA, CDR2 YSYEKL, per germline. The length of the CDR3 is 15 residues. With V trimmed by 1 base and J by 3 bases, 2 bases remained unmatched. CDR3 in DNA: TGCGCCAGCAGCCAAGCTAGCGGGAGTAAAGAGACCCAGTACTTC. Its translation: CASSQASGSKETQYF.

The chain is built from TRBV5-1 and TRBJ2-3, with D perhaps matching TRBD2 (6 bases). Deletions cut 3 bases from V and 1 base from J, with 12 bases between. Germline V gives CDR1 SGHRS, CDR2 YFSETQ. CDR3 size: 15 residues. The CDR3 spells CASSSLGGGTDTQYF. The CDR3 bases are TGCGCCAGCAGCTCCCTAGGCGGGGGCACAGATACGCAGTATTTT.

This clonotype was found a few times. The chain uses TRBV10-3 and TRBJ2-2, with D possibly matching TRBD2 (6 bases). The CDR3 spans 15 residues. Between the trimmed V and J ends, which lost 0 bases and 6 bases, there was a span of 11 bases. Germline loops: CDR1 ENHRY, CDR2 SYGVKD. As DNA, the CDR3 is TGTGCCATCAGTGAGTCAGGCAGGGAGGCCGGGGAGCTGTTTTTT. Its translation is CAISESGREAGELFF.

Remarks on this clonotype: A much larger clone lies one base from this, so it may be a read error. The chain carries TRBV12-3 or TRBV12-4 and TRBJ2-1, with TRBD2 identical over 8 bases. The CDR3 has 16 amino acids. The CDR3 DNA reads TGTGCCGGCAGTTTTATTGTGACTAGCGTGAACAATGAGCAGTTCTTC. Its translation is CAGSFIVTSVNNEQFF.

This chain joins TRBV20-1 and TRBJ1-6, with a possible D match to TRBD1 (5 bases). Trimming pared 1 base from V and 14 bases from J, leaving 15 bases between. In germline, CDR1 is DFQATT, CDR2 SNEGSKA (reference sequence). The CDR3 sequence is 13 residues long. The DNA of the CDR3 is TGCAGTGCTAGAGGAGCGGAAGGGGTAGCCCTCCACTTT. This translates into CSARGAEGVALHF.

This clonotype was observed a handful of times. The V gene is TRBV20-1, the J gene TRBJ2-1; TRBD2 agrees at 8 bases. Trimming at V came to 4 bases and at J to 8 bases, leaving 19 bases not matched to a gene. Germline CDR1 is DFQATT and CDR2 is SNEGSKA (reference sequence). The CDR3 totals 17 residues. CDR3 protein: CSAISGVLAGLSHEQFF. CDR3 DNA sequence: TGCAGTGCTATTTCAGGGGTTCTAGCGGGCCTTTCCCATGAGCAGTTCTTC.

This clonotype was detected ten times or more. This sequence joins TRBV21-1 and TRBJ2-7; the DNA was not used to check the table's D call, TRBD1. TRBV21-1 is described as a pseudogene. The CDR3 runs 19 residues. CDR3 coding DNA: TGTGCCAGCACCGGGGGGGCTGAATCCGGGACAGGAAGTTCCTACGAGCAGTACTTC. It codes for CASTGGAESGTGSSYEQYF.